A selection of T cell receptor beta chains follows, all from one sample in a study of blood T cell repertoires in COVID-19. Libraries were prepared by immunoSEQ multiplex PCR; TCRdb keeps only in-frame clonotypes and omits some of them. The data contain 200,000 to 250,000 clones, 89% of them seen just once; the ten biggest clones take up about 5%. Sequencing was carried out using peripheral blood. All receptors derive from a woman aged 35 to 49 with acute or convalescent COVID-19. The CDR3 runs from the conserved cysteine through the conserved F or W. The D gene is left open where the match is weak. The size of a clone is reported for some rows only, either as once, few or many, or as a class for expanded clones.

J | size | V | D | CDR3 | DNA
TRBJ1-5 | - | TRBV19 | TRBD1 | CASTLQGESNQPQHF | TGTGCCAGTACGCTACAGGGGGAAAGCAATCAGCCCCAGCATTTT
TRBJ1-1 | - | TRBV6-5 | - | CASTPGQAGTEAFF | TGTGCCAGCACCCCCGGGCAGGCGGGCACTGAAGCTTTCTTT
TRBJ2-1 | - | TRBV18 | - | CASSPNGGHEQFF | TGTGCCAGCTCACCAAACGGGGGGCATGAGCAGTTCTTC
TRBJ2-5 | - | TRBV5-4 | TRBD1 | CASSRGQAETQYF | TGTGCCAGCAGCCGGGGACAGGCAGAGACCCAGTACTTC
TRBJ2-5 | - | TRBV4-1 | TRBD2 | CASSQRRLAGGETQYF | TGCGCCAGCAGCCAACGAAGACTAGCGGGGGGGGAGACCCAGTACTTC
TRBJ2-1 | - | TRBV14 | TRBD1 | CASSQEQGPLNEQFF | TGTGCCAGCAGCCAAGAACAGGGGCCCCTCAATGAGCAGTTCTTC
TRBJ2-1 | - | TRBV29-1 | - | CSVEDSRVGSDEQFF | TGCAGCGTTGAAGATTCCAGGGTAGGGTCCGATGAGCAGTTCTTC
TRBJ2-3 | - | TRBV24-1 | TRBD1 | CATSGEARGQADTQYF | TGTGCCACCAGTGGGGAGGCCAGGGGGCAAGCAGATACGCAGTATTTT
TRBJ1-2 | - | TRBV12-3/TRBV12-4 | - | CASSSRGAYGYTF | TGTGCCAGCAGTTCTCGGGGAGCGTATGGCTACACCTTC
TRBJ1-5 | - | TRBV7-8 | TRBD1 | CASSLAGQGYRLNHF | TGTGCCAGCAGCCTCGCGGGACAGGGGTATCGTCTTAACCATTTT
TRBJ2-3 | - | TRBV19 | TRBD2 | CASSILGRTSGGTDTQYF | TGTGCCAGTAGTATACTAGGTAGGACTAGCGGGGGCACAGATACGCAGTATTTT
TRBJ1-2 | - | TRBV2 | - | CASRTDIYGYTF | TGTGCCAGCCGAACAGACATCTATGGCTACACCTTC
TRBJ1-1 | few | TRBV2 | TRBD1 | CAREDRARGEAFF | TGTGCCAGGGAGGACAGGGCGAGAGGTGAAGCTTTCTTT
TRBJ2-2 | - | TRBV12-1 | - | CASSPPRTGHTGELFF | TGTGCCAGCAGCCCGCCGCGGACAGGTCACACCGGGGAGCTGTTTTTT
TRBJ2-3 | - | TRBV10-2 | TRBD2 | CASSESLAGGKDTQYF | TGCGCCAGCAGTGAGTCCCTAGCGGGGGGCAAAGATACGCAGTATTTT
TRBJ1-1 | once | TRBV4-1 | TRBD1 | CASSQVPPGQFFIEAFF | TGCGCCAGCAGCCAAGTTCCCCCGGGACAGTTTTTTATAGAAGCTTTCTTT
TRBJ2-3 | - | TRBV7-9 | - | CASSRDTDTQYF | TGTGCCAGCAGCCGTGACACTGATACGCAGTATTTT
TRBJ2-3 | few | TRBV30 | TRBD2 | CAWSGGARSTDTQYF | TGTGCCTGGAGCGGGGGGGCTAGGAGCACAGATACGCAGTATTTT
TRBJ2-3 | - | TRBV29-1 | - | CSVADSRGTDTQYF | TGCAGCGTCGCCGACAGTCGGGGGACAGATACGCAGTATTTT
TRBJ1-2 | - | TRBV6-5 | TRBD1 | CASSYNRGIYGYTF | TGTGCCAGCAGTTACAACAGGGGAATCTATGGCTACACCTTC
TRBJ2-1 | - | TRBV30 | TRBD2 | CAWSVWGRGLHNEQFF | TGTGCCTGGAGTGTATGGGGGAGGGGCCTACACAATGAGCAGTTCTTC
TRBJ2-3 | - | TRBV27 | - | CASSLTVLGTDTQYF | TGTGCCAGCAGTCTCACGGTACTAGGCACAGATACGCAGTATTTT
TRBJ2-4 | - | TRBV5-1 | - | CASSLTGPAKNIQYF | TGCGCCAGCAGCTTGACAGGGCCAGCCAAAAACATTCAGTACTTC
TRBJ2-1 | once | TRBV1 | - | CTSSQVRLAGGAGAEQFF | TGCACCAGCAGCCAAGTCCGACTAGCGGGGGGAGCGGGGGCTGAGCAGTTCTTC
TRBJ1-1 | - | TRBV30 | - | CAWEQDINSNTEAFF | TGTGCCTGGGAACAAGACATTAACTCGAACACTGAAGCTTTCTTT
TRBJ1-1 | - | TRBV3-1/TRBV3-2 | - | CASSQDRAGEAFF | TGTGCCAGCAGCCAAGATCGCGCAGGGGAAGCTTTCTTT
TRBJ1-2 | - | TRBV3-1/TRBV3-2 | TRBD1 | CASSQEGDSYGYTF | TGTGCCAGCAGCCAAGAGGGGGACAGTTATGGCTACACCTTC
TRBJ2-3 | once | TRBV5-1 | TRBD1 | CASSFMTGGMADTQYF | TGCGCCAGCAGCTTTATGACAGGGGGGATGGCAGATACGCAGTATTTT
TRBJ2-5 | - | TRBV7-9 | - | CASSRQETQYF | TGTGCCAGCAGCCGCCAAGAGACCCAGTACTTC
TRBJ1-2 | - | TRBV7-2 | - | CASSSLNYGYTF | TGTGCCAGCAGCTCCCTAAACTATGGCTACACCTTC
TRBJ1-4 | - | TRBV6-5 | - | CASSYSGGDEKLFF | TGTGCCAGCAGTTACTCAGGAGGGGATGAAAAACTGTTTTTT
TRBJ2-1 | - | TRBV7-2 | TRBD2 | CASSEGLAGGEQFF | TGTGCCAGCAGCGAGGGACTAGCGGGGGGTGAGCAGTTCTTC
TRBJ2-2 | - | TRBV7-9 | - | CASSFDRNTGELFF | TGTGCCAGCAGCTTTGACAGAAACACCGGGGAGCTGTTTTTT
TRBJ1-6 | - | TRBV19 | TRBD1 | CASSSRGQSGSPLHF | TGTGCCAGTAGTTCCCGGGGACAGTCGGGTTCACCCCTCCACTTT
TRBJ2-5 | - | TRBV7-7 | TRBD2 | CASSLAATSGGRQETQYF | TGTGCCAGCAGCTTAGCTGCGACTAGCGGGGGGAGGCAAGAGACCCAGTACTTC
TRBJ1-2 | - | TRBV30 | - | CAWSVRIGALGYGYTF | TGTGCCTGGAGTGTACGTATAGGGGCCCTAGGCTATGGCTACACCTTC
TRBJ2-1 | - | TRBV27 | - | CASSLSRTKQFF | TGTGCCAGCAGTTTATCCCGGACTAAGCAGTTCTTC
TRBJ2-3 | - | TRBV6-5 | - | CASRASTGGEDTQYF | TGTGCCAGCAGGGCCTCAACAGGGGGGGAGGATACGCAGTATTTT
TRBJ1-2 | - | TRBV6-5 | - | CASSYMGGSNYGYTF | TGTGCCAGCAGTTATATGGGGGGTTCTAACTATGGCTACACCTTC
TRBJ2-5 | - | TRBV7-7 | - | CASSLGVGRDRETQYF | TGTGCCAGCAGCCTAGGGGTCGGCAGGGATCGGGAGACCCAGTACTTC
TRBJ2-5 | - | TRBV3-1/TRBV3-2 | - | CASSQVVQGSTQYF | TGTGCCAGCAGCCAAGTTGTCCAGGGATCGACCCAGTACTTC
TRBJ1-1 | - | TRBV27 | TRBD1 | CASSLQGALTEAFF | TGTGCCAGCAGTTTACAGGGGGCGCTAACTGAAGCTTTCTTT
TRBJ1-1 | - | TRBV13 | TRBD1 | CASRTGASNTEAFF | TGTGCCAGCAGGACAGGGGCCTCGAACACTGAAGCTTTCTTT
TRBJ2-5 | - | TRBV11-2 | TRBD2 | CASSQRGGLETQYF | TGTGCCAGCAGTCAACGGGGGGGACTAGAGACCCAGTACTTC
TRBJ2-2 | - | TRBV2 | - | CASSEKFGSAGTGELFF | TGTGCCAGCAGTGAGAAGTTCGGGTCGGCTGGCACCGGGGAGCTGTTTTTT
TRBJ1-2 | - | TRBV29-1 | - | CSGHRQDYGYTF | TGCAGCGGACACAGGCAGGACTATGGCTACACCTTC
TRBJ1-2 | - | TRBV18 | TRBD1 | CASSRDRATSYYGYTF | TGTGCCAGCTCACGGGACAGGGCTACCTCATATTATGGCTACACCTTC
TRBJ1-1 | few | TRBV9 | - | CASSPPRVAEAFF | TGTGCCAGCAGCCCACCCAGGGTCGCTGAAGCTTTCTTT
TRBJ1-5 | - | TRBV5-1 | - | CASSRDRNQPQHF | TGCGCCAGCAGTCGTGACAGAAATCAGCCCCAGCATTTT
TRBJ1-2 | - | TRBV14 | TRBD1 | CASSQGTGNRTNYGYTF | TGTGCCAGCAGCCAGGGGACAGGAAACCGAACTAACTATGGCTACACCTTC
TRBJ2-3 | - | TRBV7-3 | TRBD2 | CASSPGTNQRTDTQYF | TGTGCCAGCAGCCCCGGGACTAATCAACGCACAGATACGCAGTATTTT
TRBJ2-1 | - | TRBV4-1 | TRBD1 | CASSRLGGVGSYNEQFF | TGCGCCAGCAGCCGGCTAGGGGGCGTTGGATCCTACAATGAGCAGTTCTTC
TRBJ2-5 | once | TRBV5-1 | TRBD2 | CASSLERGGRETQYF | TGCGCCAGCAGCTTGGAGCGGGGGGGCCGGGAGACCCAGTACTTC
TRBJ2-1 | few | TRBV7-2 | TRBD2 | CASSSLALYNNEQFF | TGTGCCAGCAGCTCACTAGCGCTTTATAACAATGAGCAGTTCTTC
TRBJ2-3 | - | TRBV3-1/TRBV3-2 | - | CASSLTDTQYF | TGTGCCAGCAGTCTCACAGATACGCAGTATTTT
TRBJ2-5 | - | TRBV27 | TRBD1 | CASSFTGGEETQYF | TGTGCCAGCAGTTTTACAGGGGGCGAAGAGACCCAGTACTTC
TRBJ2-3 | - | TRBV19 | - | CASSRLAFSTDTQYF | TGTGCCAGTAGTAGATTGGCCTTTAGCACAGATACGCAGTATTTT
TRBJ2-5 | - | TRBV7-2 | - | CASSLEAEETQYF | TGTGCCAGCAGCTTAGAAGCGGAAGAGACCCAGTACTTC